This TCR beta chain was identified in a study of cytotoxic CD8 clonotypes in ibrutinib-treated CLL. Study background: Partial responders roughly 25, complete 2; around twelve progressed and roughly 14 stayed in remission by median approximately 5.5 years. Regarding the study as a whole: Clonality increased at ibrutinib response, then returned toward baseline at progression.

The V end lost 3 bases, the J end lost 13 bases, and 15 bases lay between the germline ends. The CDR3 runs to 12 residues. Germline CDR1 reads MGHRA; CDR2 reads YSYEKL. The targeted sequencing depth was 1 in 200,000 to 1 in 1 million T cells. The table came from immunoSEQ multiplex PCR; TCRdb's copy has only in-frame clones and leaves some out. Of about 140,000 clones listed, approximately 80% are singletons. About this clone: Antigen unknown.

Specimen: PBMCs, collected after 36 months of ibrutinib treatment. The sequence came from a human donor with chronic lymphocytic leukemia. The chain recombines TRBV4-1 with TRBJ1-1; D possibly corresponds to TRBD1 (6 bases). The CDR3 nucleotides read TGCGCCAGCAGCCACCCCAGGGAGGGGGTTTTCTTT. Amino acid sequence: CASSHPREGVFF.